These 4 T cell receptor beta chains were all obtained from the same sample, sequenced in a study of blood T cells in healthy people across ages. Sample-barcoded 5' priming and a J-beta primer mix drove a second PCR of about 6 to 11 cycles. TCRdb itself ran the 5' RACE reads through MiXCR, one entry per CDR3 protein. This table has roughly 1.9 million distinct CDR3 sequences, about two fifths appearing once. The sample comprised blood. Source of these receptors: a human donor in good health.

This clonotype was seen more than once but under ten times. V and J are TRBV5-1 and TRBJ2-7; tentatively, D is TRBD1 or TRBD2 (5 bases each). The CDR3 totals 14 residues. CDR1 and CDR2 (germline): SGHRS, YFSETQ. V lost 2 bases and J lost 4, with 13 bases in between. The CDR3 DNA reads as TGCGCCAGCAGCTTACTAGGGGACGATTACGAGCAGTACTTC. It is translated as CASSLLGDDYEQYF.

The chain recombines TRBV5-1 with TRBJ1-2, with unresolved D. The V gene's germline CDR1 is SGHRS and CDR2 YFSETQ. CDR3 size: 14 residues. V was clipped by 3 bases and J by 1 base, with 10 bases between them. CDR3 residues: CASSWNVLNYGYTF. The CDR3 DNA follows: TGCGCCAGCAGCTGGAACGTTCTTAACTATGGCTACACCTTC. The whole variable domain, remainder taken from reference TRBV5-1 and TRBJ1-2, is KAGVTQTPRYLIKTRGQQVTLSCSPISGHRSVSWYQQTPGQGLQFLFEYFSETQRNKGNFPGRFSGRQFSNSRSEMNVSTLELGDSALYLCASSWNVLNYGYTFGSGTRLTVV.

This rearrangement joins TRBV20-1 to TRBJ2-3, with TRBD1 matching over 9 bases. The CDR3 length is 15 residues. Trimming removed 5 bases from V and 4 bases from J; junction bases left unmatched: 10. Germline lookup yields CDR1 DFQATT and CDR2 SNEGSKA (reference sequence). This chain's CDR3 is CSADRDRVRADTQYF. Written as DNA, the CDR3 is TGCAGTGCTGACCGGGACAGGGTAAGGGCAGATACGCAGTATTTT.

The rearrangement links TRBV7-2 to TRBJ2-1; 9 bases map to TRBD2. This CDR3 region has 15 residues. Unmatched junction bases numbered 3, after V lost 3 bases and J lost 3 bases. The germline V gene encodes CDR1 SGHTA and CDR2 FQGNSA. As DNA, the CDR3 is TGTGCCAGCAGCTTCCTAGCGGGGTACTACAATGAGCAGTTCTTC. Translating it yields CASSFLAGYYNEQFF.